The clone carrying this T cell receptor beta chain occurred many times. What it recognizes is unknown. It was 5'RACE with constant-segment primers that produced the TCR alpha and TCR beta cDNA libraries, which carried sample barcodes and UMIs. TCRdb fed the 5' RACE reads into MiXCR, producing one record per CDR3 protein. The sample carries 350,000 to 450,000 distinct CDR3 sequences, 14% recorded once. The data were taken from a study of T-cell memory formation after mild COVID-19. Points from the study as a whole: Contracting CD4+ clones sat mainly in CM and EM; CD8+ in EMRA. There was no confirmation that second-wave clones peaking on day 37 were SARS-CoV-2 specific. The study found balanced CD4/CD8 in clones contracting day 15 to 85 and a CD4+ lean in later expanders.

The CDR3 consists of 15 residues. Trimming pared 4 bases from V and 0 bases from J, leaving 11 bases between. The germline V gene has CDR1 MGHRA and CDR2 YSYEKL. The sequence came from a man between 18 and 29 years old who had mild COVID-19 (a few samples of this study predate the infection). Cell type and time point are not known. The sample comprised PBMCs or a T cell subset sorted from them (not recorded which). This rearrangement joins TRBV4-1 to TRBJ2-3; D might be TRBD1 or TRBD2, each matching 5 bases. CDR3 region: CASSPRWGSTDTQYF. The DNA of the CDR3 is TGCGCCAGCAGCCCGAGATGGGGGAGCACAGATACGCAGTATTTT.